Below, 12 T cell receptor beta chains from the same sample are listed, as sequenced in a study of blood T cell repertoires in COVID-19. This table comes from immunoSEQ multiplex PCR, and its TCRdb copy is limited to in-frame clones, with some not included. The sample holds tens of thousands of clones, 80% seen once. The specimen was peripheral blood. The origin of the receptors is a woman older than 75 with acute or convalescent COVID-19.

This chain links TRBV4-2 with TRBJ2-7, with D perhaps TRBD2 (6 bases). This CDR3 region has 16 residues. The V end was cut by 1 base, the J end by 2 bases, with 15 bases between. Germline lookup yields CDR1 LGHNA and CDR2 YNFKEQ. DNA for the CDR3: TGTGCCAGCAGCCAAGTTCGGGGGAGCTTCCCCTACGAGCAGTACTTC. It is translated as CASSQVRGSFPYEQYF.

The sample holds one count of this clone. V is TRBV5-1 and J is TRBJ1-1; 10 bases are a match to TRBD1. Germline trimming cut 4 bases from V and 5 bases from J; bases unmatched to any gene: 8. Germline CDR1 SGHRS, CDR2 YFSETQ. The CDR3 has 15 amino acids. As DNA, the CDR3 is TGCGCCAGCAGCCCCGGGACAGGGGTTGGGACTGAAGCTTTCTTT. Amino acids: CASSPGTGVGTEAFF.

The rearrangement uses TRBV25-1 and TRBJ1-4; 8 bases match TRBD1. Germline CDR1 MGHDK, CDR2 SYGVNS. CDR3 length: 15 amino acids. V shed 4 bases and J 10 bases; nucleotides not matched to a gene: 11. The CDR3 is CASSGNRGGWGKLFF. The CDR3, as DNA: TGTGCCAGCAGTGGAAACAGGGGGGGCTGGGGAAAACTGTTTTTT.

V and J are TRBV6-6 and TRBJ2-5; a weak D match, TRBD2 (6 bases). V was trimmed by 5 bases and J by 1 base, leaving 11 bases between them. Germline loops: CDR1 MNHNY, CDR2 SVGAGI (reference sequence). The CDR3 is 14 amino acids. CDR3 amino acids: CASSPGGTQETQYF. In DNA form, the CDR3 reads TGTGCCAGCAGTCCCGGGGGAACCCAAGAGACCCAGTACTTC.

DNA of the CDR3: TGCGCCAGCAGGCAGACAGGGGGACAAGAGACCCAGTACTTC. Amino acids: CASRQTGGQETQYF. This rearrangement joins TRBV5-1 to TRBJ2-5, with 9 bases that match TRBD1. This CDR3 has 14 amino acids. J gave up 2 bases and V 5 bases, and 4 bases lay outside the gene matches. Germline V gene sequence: CDR1 SGHRS, CDR2 YFSETQ. The full variable domain, rest sourced from reference TRBV5-1 and TRBJ2-5, is KAGVTQTPRYLIKTRGQQVTLSCSPISGHRSVSWYQQTPGQGLQFLFEYFSETQRNKGNFPGRFSGRQFSNSRSEMNVSTLELGDSALYLCASRQTGGQETQYFGPGTRLLVL.

The gene calls are TRBV4-1 and TRBJ2-1; 9 nucleotides match TRBD1. This CDR3 region has 15 residues. The germline CDR1 and CDR2 sequences are MGHRA and YSYEKL. V was pared by 4 bases and J by 2 bases, with 3 bases of the junction left unmatched. The CDR3 sequence: CASSLTGGAYNEQFF. DNA of the CDR3: TGCGCCAGCAGCCTCACAGGGGGCGCCTACAATGAGCAGTTCTTC.

V and J are TRBV9 and TRBJ1-2; D ambiguous. In germline, CDR1 is SGDLS, CDR2 YYNGEE. The CDR3 is 15 residues long. The V and J ends lost 0 bases and 2 bases respectively, with 11 bases between them. CDR3 in DNA: TGTGCCAGCAGCGTAGTGTCAGGCTTCAACTATGGCTACACCTTC. Translating it yields CASSVVSGFNYGYTF. The full variable domain, in which reference TRBV9 and TRBJ1-2 provide the parts outside the CDR3, is DSGVTQTPKHLITATGQRVTLRCSPRSGDLSVYWYQQSLDQGLQFLIQYYNGEERAKGNILERFSAQQFPDLHSELNLSSLELGDSALYFCASSVVSGFNYGYTFGSGTRLTVV.

This clone was picked up a small number of times. The CDR3 is CASSTRVNTEAFF. CDR3 sequence (DNA): TGTGCCAGCAGTACCCGGGTGAACACTGAAGCTTTCTTT. The chain recombines TRBV6-5 with TRBJ1-1; unclear D gene. V gave up 5 bases and J gave up 0 bases, with 7 bases separating them. In germline, CDR1 is MNHEY, CDR2 SVGAGI. The length of the CDR3 is 13 residues.

The V gene is TRBV6-5, the J gene TRBJ1-3, with D perhaps matching TRBD1 (5 bases). The CDR3 consists of 16 residues. The V gene lost 4 bases and the J gene lost 0 bases, with 13 bases spanning the gap. In germline, CDR1 is MNHEY, CDR2 SVGAGI. The DNA for the CDR3 is TGTGCCAGCAGTTCGACAGTCACGACCTCTGGAAACACCATATATTTT. Protein sequence: CASSSTVTTSGNTIYF.

The V call is TRBV4-2, the J call TRBJ2-1; TRBD2 matches 8 bases. CDR1 and CDR2 from the germline V gene are LGHNA and YNFKEQ. The CDR3 runs to 14 residues. J lost 0 bases, V lost 8 bases, and 3 bases had no gene match. The CDR3 DNA reads as TGTGCCAGCGGACGGGGGGGCTCCTACAATGAGCAGTTCTTC. The encoded protein is CASGRGGSYNEQFF.

This sequence joins TRBV3-1 (or the pseudogene TRBV3-2) and TRBJ1-1; TRBD1 matches at 12 bases. The CDR3 is 13 amino acids. Germline values: CDR1 LGHDT, CDR2 YNNKEL (reference sequence). The ends lost 4 bases at V and 14 bases at J; junction bases unmatched: 8. CDR3 nucleotides: TGTGCCAGCAGCCCGGGACAGGGGGCGCGGGGCTTCTTT. This encodes CASSPGQGARGFF.

This clone was counted once. The rearrangement joins TRBV5-1 to TRBJ1-1, with a possible D match to TRBD1 (5 bases). The CDR3 is 15 residues long. CDR1 and CDR2 from the germline V gene are SGHRS and YFSETQ. V was cut by 0 bases and J by 2 bases, with 11 bases left in between. Written as DNA, the CDR3 is TGCGCCAGCAGCTTGGTGGGGGGATTAAACACTGAAGCTTTCTTT. Its translation: CASSLVGGLNTEAFF.